This TCR beta chain was identified in a study of blood T cell repertoires in COVID-19. J lost 3 bases, V lost 5 bases, and 6 bases had no gene match. Germline V gene lookup returns CDR1 SGHNT and CDR2 YENEEA. There are 14 residues in the CDR3. Method: immunoSEQ multiplex PCR; TCRdb's copy keeps in-frame clones and lacks some. The table has about 60,000 clones, roughly 72% seen once; the top ten hold around 4.4%. The V call is TRBV11-3, the J call TRBJ2-7; 8 positions match TRBD2. The receptor was isolated from a woman aged 70-85 years with COVID-19, enrolled during active disease. Sequencing was done on a sample of peripheral blood. CDR3: CASSPGGEDYEQYF. As DNA, the CDR3 is TGTGCCAGCAGCCCCGGGGGGGAGGACTACGAGCAGTACTTC.